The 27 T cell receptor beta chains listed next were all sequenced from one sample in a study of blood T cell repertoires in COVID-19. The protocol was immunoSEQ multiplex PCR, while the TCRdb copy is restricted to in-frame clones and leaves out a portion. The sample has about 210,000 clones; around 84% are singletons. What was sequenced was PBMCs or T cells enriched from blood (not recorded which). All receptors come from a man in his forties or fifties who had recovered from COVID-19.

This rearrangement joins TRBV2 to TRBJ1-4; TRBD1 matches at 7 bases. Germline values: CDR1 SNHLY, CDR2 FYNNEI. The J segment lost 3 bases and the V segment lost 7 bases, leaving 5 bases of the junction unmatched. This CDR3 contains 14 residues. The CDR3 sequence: CASKTGTSNEKLFF. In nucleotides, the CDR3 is TGTGCCAGCAAGACAGGGACTTCTAATGAAAAACTGTTTTTT. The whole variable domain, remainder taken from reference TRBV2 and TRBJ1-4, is EPEVTQTPSHQVTQMGQEVILRCVPISNHLYFYWYRQILGQKVEFLVSFYNNEISEKSEIFDDQFSVERPDGSNFTLKIRSTKLEDSAMYFCASKTGTSNEKLFFGSGTQLSVL.

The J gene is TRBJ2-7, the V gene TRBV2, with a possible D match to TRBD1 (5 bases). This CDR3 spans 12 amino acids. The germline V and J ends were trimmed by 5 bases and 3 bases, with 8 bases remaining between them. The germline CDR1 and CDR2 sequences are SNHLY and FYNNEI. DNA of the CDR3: TGTGCCAGCAGTCCAGGGTTCTACGAGCAGTACTTC. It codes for CASSPGFYEQYF.

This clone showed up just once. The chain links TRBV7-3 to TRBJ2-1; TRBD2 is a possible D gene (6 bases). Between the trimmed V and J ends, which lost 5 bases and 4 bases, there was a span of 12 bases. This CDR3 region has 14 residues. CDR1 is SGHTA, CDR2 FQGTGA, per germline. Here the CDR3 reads CASSTGLSYNEQFF. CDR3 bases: TGTGCCAGCAGCACGGGACTTTCTTACAATGAGCAGTTCTTC.

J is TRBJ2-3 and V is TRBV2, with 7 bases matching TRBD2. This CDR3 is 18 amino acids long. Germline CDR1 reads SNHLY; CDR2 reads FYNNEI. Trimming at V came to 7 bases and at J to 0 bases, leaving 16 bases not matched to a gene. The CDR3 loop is CASTPLAGEVGSTDTQYF. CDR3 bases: TGTGCCAGCACCCCTCTGGCGGGAGAGGTGGGGAGCACAGATACGCAGTATTTT.

Written as DNA, the CDR3 is TGTGCCAGCAGCACCAACAGGGGCGGCATTAATGAAAAACTGTTTTTT. It translates to CASSTNRGGINEKLFF. The chain recombines TRBV13 with TRBJ1-4; 7 nucleotides align to TRBD1. The CDR3 consists of 16 residues. The junction had 10 bases not matched to a gene; V was cut back by 5 bases and J by 4 bases. Per germline, CDR1 PRHDT and CDR2 FYEKMQ (reference sequence).

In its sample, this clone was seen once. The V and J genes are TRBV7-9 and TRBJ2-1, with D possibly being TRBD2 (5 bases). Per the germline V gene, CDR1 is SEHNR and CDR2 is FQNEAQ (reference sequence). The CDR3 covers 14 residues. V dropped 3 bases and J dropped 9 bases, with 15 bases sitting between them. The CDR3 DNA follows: TGTGCCAGCAGCTTCGGCGGGTCGTTACCTGAGCAGTTCTTC. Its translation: CASSFGGSLPEQFF.

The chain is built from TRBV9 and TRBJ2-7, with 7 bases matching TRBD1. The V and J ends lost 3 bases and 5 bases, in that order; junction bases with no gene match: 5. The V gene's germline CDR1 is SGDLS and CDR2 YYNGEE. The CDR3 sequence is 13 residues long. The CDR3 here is CASSEGGGHEQYF. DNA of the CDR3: TGTGCCAGCAGCGAAGGGGGCGGCCACGAGCAGTACTTC.

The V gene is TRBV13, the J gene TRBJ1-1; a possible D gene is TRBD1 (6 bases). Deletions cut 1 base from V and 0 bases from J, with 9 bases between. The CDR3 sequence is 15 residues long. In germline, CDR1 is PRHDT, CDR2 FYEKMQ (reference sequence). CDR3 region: CASSLARGMNTEAFF. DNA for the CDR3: TGTGCCAGCAGCTTAGCTAGGGGGATGAACACTGAAGCTTTCTTT.

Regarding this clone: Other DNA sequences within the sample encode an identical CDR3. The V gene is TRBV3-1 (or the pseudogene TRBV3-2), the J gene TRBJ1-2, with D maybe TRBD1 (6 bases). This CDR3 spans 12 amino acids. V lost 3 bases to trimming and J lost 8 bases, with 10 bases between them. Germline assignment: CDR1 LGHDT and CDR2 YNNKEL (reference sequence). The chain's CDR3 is CASSQDSRGYTF. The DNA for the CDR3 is TGTGCCAGCAGCCAGGACAGTAGGGGCTACACCTTC.

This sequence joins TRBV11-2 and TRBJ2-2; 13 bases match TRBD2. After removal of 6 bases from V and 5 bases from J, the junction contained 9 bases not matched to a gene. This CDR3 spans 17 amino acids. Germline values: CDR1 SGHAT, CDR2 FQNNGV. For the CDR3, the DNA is TGTGCCAGCAGTCCTACCCTGACTAGCGGGAGGACCGGGGAGCTGTTTTTT. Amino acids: CASSPTLTSGRTGELFF.

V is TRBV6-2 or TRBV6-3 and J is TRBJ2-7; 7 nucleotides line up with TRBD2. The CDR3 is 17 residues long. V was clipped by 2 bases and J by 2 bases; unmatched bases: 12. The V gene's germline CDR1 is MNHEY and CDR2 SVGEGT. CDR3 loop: CASSYSGAIGGTYEQYF. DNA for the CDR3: TGTGCCAGCAGTTACAGCGGGGCAATTGGCGGAACCTACGAGCAGTACTTC.

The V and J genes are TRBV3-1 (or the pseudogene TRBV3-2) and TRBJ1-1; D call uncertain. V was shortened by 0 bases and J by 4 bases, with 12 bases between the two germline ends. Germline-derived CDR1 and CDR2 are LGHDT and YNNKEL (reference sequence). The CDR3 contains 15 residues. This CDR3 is CASSQDLERGTEAFF. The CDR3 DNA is TGTGCCAGCAGCCAAGATCTCGAAAGAGGCACTGAAGCTTTCTTT.

The CDR3 DNA is TGTGCCAGCTCACCAGGGGAGGGCCCTTACACCTTC. It specifies CASSPGEGPYTF. The chain joins TRBV18 to TRBJ1-2; no reliable D call. Germline V gives CDR1 KGHSH, CDR2 LQKENI. The CDR3 is 12 amino acids. Trimming removed 2 bases at V and 11 bases at J, with 12 bases between.

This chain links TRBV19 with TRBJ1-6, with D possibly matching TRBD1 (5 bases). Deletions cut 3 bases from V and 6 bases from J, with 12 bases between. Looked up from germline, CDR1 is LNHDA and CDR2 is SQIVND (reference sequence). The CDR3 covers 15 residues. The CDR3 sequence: CASSMQGGTNSPLHF. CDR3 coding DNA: TGTGCCAGTAGTATGCAAGGAGGGACTAATTCACCCCTCCACTTT.

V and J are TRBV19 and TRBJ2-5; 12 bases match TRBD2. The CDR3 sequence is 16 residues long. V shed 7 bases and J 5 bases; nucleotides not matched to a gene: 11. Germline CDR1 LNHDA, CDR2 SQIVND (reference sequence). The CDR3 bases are TGTGCCAGTAAACCTAGCGGGAGGGCCCTCGCTGAGACCCAGTACTTC. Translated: CASKPSGRALAETQYF.

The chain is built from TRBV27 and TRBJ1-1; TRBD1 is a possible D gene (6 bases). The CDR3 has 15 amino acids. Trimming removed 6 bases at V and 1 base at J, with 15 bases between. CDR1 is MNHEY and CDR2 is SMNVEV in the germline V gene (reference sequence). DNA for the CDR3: TGTGCCAGCAGGGGCCGAGGGGGAACGAACACTGAAGCTTTCTTT. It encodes CASRGRGGTNTEAFF.

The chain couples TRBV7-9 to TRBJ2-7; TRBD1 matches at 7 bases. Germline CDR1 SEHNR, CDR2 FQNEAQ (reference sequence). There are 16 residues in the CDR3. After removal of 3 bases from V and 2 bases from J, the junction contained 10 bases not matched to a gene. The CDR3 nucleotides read TGTGCCAGCAGCTTTCCGTCGAACCAGGGGGCCTACGAGCAGTACTTC. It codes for CASSFPSNQGAYEQYF.

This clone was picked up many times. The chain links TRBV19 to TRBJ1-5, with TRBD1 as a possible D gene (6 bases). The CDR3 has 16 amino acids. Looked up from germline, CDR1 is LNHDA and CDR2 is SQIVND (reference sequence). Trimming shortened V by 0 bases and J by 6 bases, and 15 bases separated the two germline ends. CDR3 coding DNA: TGTGCCAGTAGTATAGACCCGAACAGGGCGGGTCAGCCCCAGCATTTT. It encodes CASSIDPNRAGQPQHF. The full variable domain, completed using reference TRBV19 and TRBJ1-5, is DGGITQSPKYLFRKEGQNVTLSCEQNLNHDAMYWYRQDPGQGLRLIYYSQIVNDFQKGDIAEGYSVSREKKESFPLTVTSAQKNPTAFYLCASSIDPNRAGQPQHFGDGTRLSIL.

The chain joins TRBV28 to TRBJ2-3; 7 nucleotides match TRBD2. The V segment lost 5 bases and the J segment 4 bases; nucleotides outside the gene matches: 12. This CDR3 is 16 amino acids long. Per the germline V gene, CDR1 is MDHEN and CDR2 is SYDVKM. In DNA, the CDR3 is TGTGCCAGCAGTGAACTAGGCGGGAGAGCTTCAGATACGCAGTATTTT. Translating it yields CASSELGGRASDTQYF.

The CDR3 bases are TGCGCCAGCAGCTATAGACTAGCGGAGACCCAGTACTTC. Translation: CASSYRLAETQYF. J is TRBJ2-5 and V is TRBV5-1; TRBD2 matches 8 bases. Germline loops: CDR1 SGHRS, CDR2 YFSETQ. Trimming took 3 bases from V and 5 from J; bases not matched to a gene: 3. This CDR3 is 13 amino acids long.

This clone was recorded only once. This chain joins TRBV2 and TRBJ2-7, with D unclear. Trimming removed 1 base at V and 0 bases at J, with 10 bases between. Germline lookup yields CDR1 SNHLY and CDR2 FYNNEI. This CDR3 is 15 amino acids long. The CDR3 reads CASSEDGWSSYEQYF. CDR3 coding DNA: TGTGCCAGCAGTGAAGATGGGTGGAGCTCCTACGAGCAGTACTTC.

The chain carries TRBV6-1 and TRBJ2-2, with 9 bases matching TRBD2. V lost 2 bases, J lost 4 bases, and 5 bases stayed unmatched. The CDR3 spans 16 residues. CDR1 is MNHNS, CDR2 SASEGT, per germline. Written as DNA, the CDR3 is TGTGCCAGCAGTGAAATAGCGGGAGCGGGCACCGGGGAGCTGTTTTTT. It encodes CASSEIAGAGTGELFF.

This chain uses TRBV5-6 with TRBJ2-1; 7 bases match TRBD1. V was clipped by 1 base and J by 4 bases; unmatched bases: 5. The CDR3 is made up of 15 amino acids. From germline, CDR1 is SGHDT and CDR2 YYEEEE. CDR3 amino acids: CASSLPGTAYNEQFF. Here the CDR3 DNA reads TGTGCCAGCAGCTTGCCCGGGACAGCATACAATGAGCAGTTCTTC.

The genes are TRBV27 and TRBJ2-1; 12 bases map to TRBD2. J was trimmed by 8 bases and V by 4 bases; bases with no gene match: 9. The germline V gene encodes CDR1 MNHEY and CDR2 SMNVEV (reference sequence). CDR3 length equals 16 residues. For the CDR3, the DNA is TGTGCCAGCAGTTCCACGACTAGCGGGAGCGGCGATGAGCAGTTCTTC. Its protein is CASSSTTSGSGDEQFF.

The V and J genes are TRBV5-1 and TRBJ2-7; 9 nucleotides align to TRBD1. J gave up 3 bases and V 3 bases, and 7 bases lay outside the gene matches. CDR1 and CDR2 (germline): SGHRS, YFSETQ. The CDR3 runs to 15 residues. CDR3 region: CASSSSPGQGYEQYF. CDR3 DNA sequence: TGCGCCAGCAGCTCCTCCCCGGGACAGGGCTACGAGCAGTACTTC. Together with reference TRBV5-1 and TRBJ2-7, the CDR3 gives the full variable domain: KAGVTQTPRYLIKTRGQQVTLSCSPISGHRSVSWYQQTPGQGLQFLFEYFSETQRNKGNFPGRFSGRQFSNSRSEMNVSTLELGDSALYLCASSSSPGQGYEQYFGPGTRLTVT.

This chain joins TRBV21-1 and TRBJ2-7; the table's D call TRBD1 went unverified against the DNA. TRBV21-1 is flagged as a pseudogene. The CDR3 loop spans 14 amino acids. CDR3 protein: CASSAGTGLYEQYF. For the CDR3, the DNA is TGTGCCAGCAGCGCTGGGACAGGACTGTACGAGCAGTACTTC.

The CDR3 DNA reads as TGTGCCAGCAGTTACGGCCTAGGGACAGGGGGCAGCGAGCAGTACTTC. Its translation: CASSYGLGTGGSEQYF. The rearrangement links TRBV6-2 or TRBV6-3 to TRBJ2-7; the match to TRBD1 covers 12 bases. J lost 6 bases, V lost 2 bases, and 8 bases had no gene match. CDR1 is MNHEY and CDR2 is SVGEGT in the germline V gene. The CDR3 extends over 16 amino acids.